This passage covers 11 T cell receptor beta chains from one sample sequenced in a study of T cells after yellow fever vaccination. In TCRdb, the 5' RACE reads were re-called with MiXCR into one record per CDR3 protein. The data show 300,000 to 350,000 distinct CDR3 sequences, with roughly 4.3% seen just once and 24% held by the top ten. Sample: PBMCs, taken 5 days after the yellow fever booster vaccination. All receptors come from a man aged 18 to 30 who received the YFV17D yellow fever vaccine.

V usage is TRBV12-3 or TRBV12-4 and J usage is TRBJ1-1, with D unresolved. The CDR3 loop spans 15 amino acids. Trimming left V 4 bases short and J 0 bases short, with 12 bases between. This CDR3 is CASSSSDIMNTEAFF. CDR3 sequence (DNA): TGTGCCAGCAGTTCCTCAGACATAATGAACACTGAAGCTTTCTTT.

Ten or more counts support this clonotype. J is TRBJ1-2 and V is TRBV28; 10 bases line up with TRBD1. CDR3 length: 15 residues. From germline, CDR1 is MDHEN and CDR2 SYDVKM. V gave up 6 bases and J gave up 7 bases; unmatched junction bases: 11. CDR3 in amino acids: CASSSIGTGDRGYTF. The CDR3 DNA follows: TGTGCCAGCAGCTCCATCGGGACAGGGGATCGTGGCTACACCTTC.

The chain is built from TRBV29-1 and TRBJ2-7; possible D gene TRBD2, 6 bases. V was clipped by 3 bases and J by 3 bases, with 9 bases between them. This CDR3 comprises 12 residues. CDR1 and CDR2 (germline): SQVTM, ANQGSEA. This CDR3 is CSVDVSGYEQYF. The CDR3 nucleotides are TGCAGCGTTGATGTTAGCGGCTACGAGCAGTACTTC.

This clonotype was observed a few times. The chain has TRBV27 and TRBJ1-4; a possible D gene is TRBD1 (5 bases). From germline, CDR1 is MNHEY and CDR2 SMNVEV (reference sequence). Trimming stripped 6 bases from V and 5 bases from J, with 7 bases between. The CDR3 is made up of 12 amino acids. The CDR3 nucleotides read TGTGCCAGCAGCAGGGTGAATGAAAAACTGTTTTTT. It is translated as CASSRVNEKLFF.

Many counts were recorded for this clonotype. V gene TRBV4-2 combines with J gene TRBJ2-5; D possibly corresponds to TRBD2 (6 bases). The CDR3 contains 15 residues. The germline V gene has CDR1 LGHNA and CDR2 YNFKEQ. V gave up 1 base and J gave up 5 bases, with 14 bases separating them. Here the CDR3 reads CASSQATGDGETQYF. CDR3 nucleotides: TGTGCCAGCAGCCAAGCAACGGGGGACGGGGAGACCCAGTACTTC.

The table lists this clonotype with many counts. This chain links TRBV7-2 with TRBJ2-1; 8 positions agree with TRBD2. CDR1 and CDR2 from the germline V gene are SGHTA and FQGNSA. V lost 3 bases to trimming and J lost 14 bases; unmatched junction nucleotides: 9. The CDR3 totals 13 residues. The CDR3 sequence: CASSFQAGDPKFF. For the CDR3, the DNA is TGTGCCAGCAGCTTCCAAGCGGGGGATCCAAAGTTCTTC.

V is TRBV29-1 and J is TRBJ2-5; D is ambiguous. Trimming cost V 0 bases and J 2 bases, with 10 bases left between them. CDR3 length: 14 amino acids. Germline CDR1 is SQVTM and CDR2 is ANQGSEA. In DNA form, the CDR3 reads TGCAGCGTTGAAGATCTTTGGGGACAAGAGACCCAGTACTTC. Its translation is CSVEDLWGQETQYF.

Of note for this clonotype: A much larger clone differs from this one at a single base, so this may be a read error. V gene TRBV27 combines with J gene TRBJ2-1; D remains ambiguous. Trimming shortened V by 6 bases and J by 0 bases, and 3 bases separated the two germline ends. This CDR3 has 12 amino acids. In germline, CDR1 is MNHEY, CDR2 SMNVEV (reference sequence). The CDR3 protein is CASRSSYNEQFF. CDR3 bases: TGTGCCAGCAGGAGCTCCTACAATGAGCAGTTCTTC.

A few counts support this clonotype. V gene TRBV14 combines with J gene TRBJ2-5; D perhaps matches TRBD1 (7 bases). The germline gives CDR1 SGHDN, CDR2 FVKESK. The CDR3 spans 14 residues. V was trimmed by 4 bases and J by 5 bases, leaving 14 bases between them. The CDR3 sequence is CASSLRRGLETQYF. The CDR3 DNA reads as TGTGCCAGCAGCCTAAGGAGGGGGCTTGAGACCCAGTACTTC.

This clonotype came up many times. CDR3 bases: TGCGCCAGCAGCCAAGAAACAGGGGCCCACATTCAGTACTTC. This codes for CASSQETGAHIQYF. The gene calls are TRBV4-3 and TRBJ2-4; 7 bases are a match to TRBD1. The CDR3 is 14 amino acids. V was pared by 0 bases and J by 8 bases, with 4 bases of the junction left unmatched. Germline V gene sequence: CDR1 LGHNA, CDR2 YSLEER.

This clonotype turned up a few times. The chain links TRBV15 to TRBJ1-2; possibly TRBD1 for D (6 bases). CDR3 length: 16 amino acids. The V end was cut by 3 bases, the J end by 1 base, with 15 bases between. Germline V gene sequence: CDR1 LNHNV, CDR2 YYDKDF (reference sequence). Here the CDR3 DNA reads TGTGCCACCAGCAGGCCCCTTGGAGGGGGTAACTATGGCTACACCTTC. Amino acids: CATSRPLGGGNYGYTF.